These 17 T cell receptor beta chains came from one sample sequenced in a study of early T cells in non-severe SARS-CoV-2 infection. TCRdb fed the 5' RACE reads into MiXCR, producing one record per CDR3 protein. The data hold approximately 81,000 distinct CDR3 sequences, with 5.5% to 7.5% observed a single time. The sequenced material came from whole blood. These receptors were collected from an adult who was a healthcare worker with PCR-confirmed SARS-CoV-2 infection or an uninfected control (not recorded which).

At least ten counts were recorded for this clonotype. The chain joins TRBV5-1 to TRBJ2-1; TRBD1 might be the D (5 bases). V was shortened by 1 base and J by 6 bases, with 8 bases between the two germline ends. In germline, CDR1 is SGHRS, CDR2 YFSETQ. This CDR3 is 13 amino acids long. The CDR3 is CASSLLTVNEQFF. CDR3 bases: TGCGCCAGCAGCTTGTTGACAGTCAATGAGCAGTTCTTC.

This clonotype was counted at least ten times. CDR3 sequence: CASSYLRQNYGYTF. CDR3 nucleotides: TGTGCCAGCAGTTATCTTCGACAGAACTATGGCTACACCTTC. This chain links TRBV6-5 with TRBJ1-2, with D perhaps TRBD1 (5 bases). CDR1 and CDR2 (germline): MNHEY, SVGAGI. Deletions cut 3 bases from V and 2 bases from J, with 10 bases between. This CDR3 is built from 14 residues.

This clonotype was detected only a few times. The chain uses TRBV2 and TRBJ1-2; weak D call: TRBD1 (5 bases). In germline, CDR1 is SNHLY, CDR2 FYNNEI. This CDR3 comprises 11 residues. V lost 11 bases, J lost 5 bases, and 12 bases lay in between. CDR3 in DNA: TGTGCCGCCCCAGGGCCATATGGCTACACCTTC. It yields the protein CAAPGPYGYTF.

This clonotype was seen repeatedly, ten times or more. This rearrangement joins TRBV7-2 to TRBJ2-2; D is unclear. This CDR3 is built from 13 residues. V lost 7 bases, J lost 4 bases, and 10 bases lay in between. CDR1 and CDR2 from the germline V gene are SGHTA and FQGNSA. CDR3 nucleotides: TGTGCCAGCACCCTAGACTTCACCGGGGAGCTGTTTTTT. Translation gives CASTLDFTGELFF.

This rearrangement joins TRBV11-2 to TRBJ2-6, with D unresolved. V shed 7 bases and J shed 0 bases, with 13 bases lying between them. The CDR3 covers 16 residues. CDR1 is SGHAT, CDR2 FQNNGV, per germline. In DNA form, the CDR3 reads TGTGCCAGCAACATAGGGCGCTTCTCTGGGGCCAACGTCCTGACTTTC. It specifies CASNIGRFSGANVLTF.

This clonotype was picked up many times. This chain links TRBV12-3 or TRBV12-4 with TRBJ1-6; D possibly corresponds to TRBD1 (6 bases). CDR3 length: 14 residues. V gave up 6 bases and J gave up 8 bases, with 14 bases separating them. The CDR3: CASRGRGADSPLHF. The CDR3 DNA sequence: TGTGCCAGCAGAGGGCGGGGGGCAGATTCACCCCTCCACTTT.

There are a few counts of this clonotype. The chain couples TRBV2 to TRBJ2-7; 8 bases match TRBD2. CDR3 length equals 20 residues. V lost 8 bases, J lost 0 bases, and 24 bases stayed unmatched. CDR1 SNHLY and CDR2 FYNNEI come from the germline V gene. The CDR3 region is CASFSGAGGRRSDYSYEQYF. The CDR3 nucleotides read TGTGCCAGCTTTTCCGGGGCGGGGGGACGCCGATCTGACTACTCCTACGAGCAGTACTTC.

This clonotype has a handful of counts. The genes are TRBV28 and TRBJ1-5, with D unclear. V was pared by 3 bases and J by 9 bases, with 3 bases between. This CDR3 has 10 amino acids. The germline gives CDR1 MDHEN, CDR2 SYDVKM. CDR3: CASSLGPQHF. In DNA form, the CDR3 reads TGTGCCAGCAGTTTGGGGCCCCAGCATTTT.

V gene TRBV7-2 combines with J gene TRBJ2-2; 11 nucleotides align to TRBD2. The V gene end was trimmed by 7 bases and the J gene end by 0 bases; junction bases not matched to a gene: 13. CDR1 is SGHTA and CDR2 is FQGNSA in the germline V gene. The CDR3 covers 19 residues. The CDR3 nucleotides read TGTGCCAGCACCAGACGGCGGCTAGCGGGAGGCACGAACACCGGGGAGCTGTTTTTT. This translates into CASTRRRLAGGTNTGELFF. The entire variable domain, with the rest obtained from reference TRBV7-2 and TRBJ2-2, is as follows: GAGVSQSPSNKVTEKGKDVELRCDPISGHTALYWYRQSLGQGLEFLIYFQGNSAPDKSGLPSDRFSAERTGGSVSTLTIQRTQQEDSAVYLCASTRRRLAGGTNTGELFFGEGSRLTVL.

V usage is TRBV12-3 or TRBV12-4 and J usage is TRBJ1-3; D gene ambiguous. The CDR3 is 13 amino acids. V lost 3 bases and J 1 base, leaving 4 bases between the germline ends. CDR3 region: CASSFGSGNTIYF. CDR3 coding DNA: TGTGCCAGCAGTTTCGGGTCTGGAAACACCATATATTTT.

The chain uses TRBV19 and TRBJ1-5; TRBD1 matches at 10 bases. The junction had 4 bases not matched to a gene; V was cut back by 5 bases and J by 0 bases. CDR1 is LNHDA and CDR2 is SQIVND in the germline V gene (reference sequence). The CDR3 has 16 residues. The CDR3 is CASSSRDRGSNQPQHF. The DNA of the CDR3 is TGTGCCAGTAGTTCCCGGGACAGGGGTAGCAATCAGCCCCAGCATTTT.

This clonotype was detected only once. It may be a read error: a sequence one base away is much more abundant. The chain combines TRBV7-6 with TRBJ1-1; D possibly corresponds to TRBD1 (5 bases). The length of the CDR3 is 14 residues. CDR1 is SGHVS, CDR2 FNYEAQ, per germline. CDR3 loop: CVSSLGTGNTEAFF. The CDR3 DNA sequence: TGTGTCAGCAGCTTGGGGACGGGGAATACTGAAGCTTTCTTT.

This clonotype was observed many times. The chain uses TRBV2 and TRBJ1-3; possible D gene TRBD1, 5 bases. Trimming took off 3 bases at V and 3 bases at J, with 9 bases between the two ends. Looked up from germline, CDR1 is SNHLY and CDR2 is FYNNEI. This CDR3 is 14 amino acids long. For the CDR3, the DNA is TGTGCCAGCAGTGATACAGGCTTTGGAAACACCATATATTTT. Protein product: CASSDTGFGNTIYF. Complete variable domain (other parts from reference TRBV2 and TRBJ1-3): EPEVTQTPSHQVTQMGQEVILRCVPISNHLYFYWYRQILGQKVEFLVSFYNNEISEKSEIFDDQFSVERPDGSNFTLKIRSTKLEDSAMYFCASSDTGFGNTIYFGEGSWLTVV.

This clonotype was counted between two and nine times. The chain couples TRBV18 to TRBJ2-1, with D tentatively TRBD1 (6 bases). CDR1 and CDR2 (germline): KGHSH, LQKENI. This CDR3 spans 12 amino acids. Deletions cut 4 bases from V and 12 bases from J, with 13 bases between. The CDR3 coding sequence is TGTGCCAGCTCACTGCCAGGGGCCGGGCAGTTCTTC. This sequence encodes CASSLPGAGQFF. Full variable domain (rest looked up from reference TRBV18 and TRBJ2-1): NAGVMQNPRHLVRRRGQEARLRCSPMKGHSHVYWYRQLPEEGLKFMVYLQKENIIDESGMPKERFSAEFPKEGPSILRIQQVVRGDSAAYFCASSLPGAGQFFGPGTRLTVL.

J is TRBJ2-3 and V is TRBV7-8, with D maybe TRBD2 (5 bases). Germline CDR1 reads SGHVS; CDR2 reads FQNEAQ. The CDR3 runs to 14 residues. Trimming cost V 5 bases and J 0 bases, with 9 bases left between them. CDR3 amino acids: CASSPWTSTDTQYF. The CDR3 coding sequence is TGTGCCAGCAGCCCGTGGACTAGCACAGATACGCAGTATTTT.

This clonotype was seen a few times. The chain is built from TRBV20-1 and TRBJ2-4; possible D gene TRBD2, 5 bases. V was cut by 1 base and J by 1 base, with 17 bases left in between. The CDR3 has 17 amino acids. Germline V gene data show CDR1 as DFQATT and CDR2 as SNEGSKA (reference sequence). This chain's CDR3 is CSARGSGPGVAKNIQYF. CDR3 sequence (DNA): TGCAGTGCTAGAGGATCCGGGCCCGGGGTGGCCAAAAACATTCAGTACTTC.

This clonotype has a handful of counts. This sequence joins TRBV4-2 and TRBJ2-7; 9 nucleotides line up with TRBD1. The CDR3 is 17 residues long. Germline values: CDR1 LGHNA, CDR2 YNFKEQ. With V trimmed by 3 bases and J by 4 bases, 13 bases remained unmatched. CDR3 loop: CASSQGQGTTLGYEQYF. The CDR3, as DNA: TGTGCCAGCAGCCAGGGACAGGGAACAACTCTTGGGTACGAGCAGTACTTC.